This record covers a single T cell receptor beta chain. The sample is drawn from a study of cytomegalovirus exposure and HLA in healthy donors. Use of 60 Vbeta and 13 Jbeta primers characterized the PCR. Repertoires were generated with immunoSEQ multiplex PCR, while TCRdb's copy carries only in-frame clones and drops some. The sample consists of 170,000 or so clones, 77% of them appearing once. The germline V gene has CDR1 KGHSH and CDR2 LQKENI. Trimming cost V 2 bases and J 4 bases; bases outside gene matches: 15. This CDR3 region has 18 residues. This clonotype was sampled from a woman aged 25-40 years in good health and CMV-seronegative. This sequence joins TRBV18 and TRBJ1-2; 8 bases map to TRBD1. Sequencing was performed on PBMCs. The CDR3 protein is CASSPSQSRQGLIYGYTF. The CDR3 coding sequence is TGTGCCAGCTCACCAAGTCAGAGTCGACAGGGGCTGATCTATGGCTACACCTTC.